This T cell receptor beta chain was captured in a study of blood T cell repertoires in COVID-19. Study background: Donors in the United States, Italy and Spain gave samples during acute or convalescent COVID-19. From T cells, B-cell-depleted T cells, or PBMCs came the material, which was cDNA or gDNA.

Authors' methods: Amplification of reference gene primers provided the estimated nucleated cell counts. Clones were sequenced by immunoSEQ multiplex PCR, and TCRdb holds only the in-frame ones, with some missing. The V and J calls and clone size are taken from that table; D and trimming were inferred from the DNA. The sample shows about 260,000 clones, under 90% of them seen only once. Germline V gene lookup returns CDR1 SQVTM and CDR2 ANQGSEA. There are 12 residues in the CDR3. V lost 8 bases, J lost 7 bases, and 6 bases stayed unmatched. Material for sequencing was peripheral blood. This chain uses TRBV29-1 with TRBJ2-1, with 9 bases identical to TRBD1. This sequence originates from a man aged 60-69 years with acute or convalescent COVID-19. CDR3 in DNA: TGCAGCACGCACAGGGGGCGGAATGAGCAGTTCTTC. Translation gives CSTHRGRNEQFF.